This T cell receptor beta chain was captured in a study of T cell changes during pregnancy in multiple sclerosis (dated 2019 in TCRdb). As for the study more broadly: The study looked at changes in the T cell repertoire across pregnancy in women with multiple sclerosis.

Library prep was done by the immunoSEQ multiplex PCR assay. Imported from immuneACCESS, the table was reduced by TCRdb to in-frame sequences with V and J called. These copies leave out some clones; in studies compared against another copy, an unresolved V gene accounts for under half, and the cause of the remainder is not known. The sample table holds 85,000 to 120,000 clones, of which under 95% were seen once. The ten largest clones take up less than 2% of the sample. This clone appeared a few times. There is no known antigen for this receptor. No much larger clone exists at a distance of one base, and base qualities are not known. This receptor was identified in a female donor with multiple sclerosis, enrolled in a pregnancy study. This specimen was peripheral blood, taken after pregnancy.

In nucleotide form, the sequence is TGTGCCAGCAGTCCTTTGACAGGGGGCGTGATAAAACTGTTTTTT. This yields the protein CASSPLTGGVIKLFF. Recombination linked TRBV2 to TRBJ1-4, with 10 junctional bases fitting TRBD1. Germline trimming amounts to 5 bases on V and 10 bases on J, with 10 as the count of junction bases outside the gene matches. Including cysteine and phenylalanine, the CDR3 has 15 amino acids. Only CDR3 DNA remains: 45 bases, in frame from the first base. Reading the germline V gene gives CDR1 SNHLY and CDR2 FYNNEI. With the portions outside the CDR3 filled from the reference TRBV2 and TRBJ1-4 genes, the complete variable region becomes EPEVTQTPSHQVTQMGQEVILRCVPISNHLYFYWYRQILGQKVEFLVSFYNNEISEKSEIFDDQFSVERPDGSNFTLKIRSTKLEDSAMYFCASSPLTGGVIKLFFGSGTQLSVL.